The 16 T cell receptor beta chains below come from one sample, sequenced in a study of cytomegalovirus exposure and HLA in healthy donors. The study ran its PCR with 60 Vbeta and 13 Jbeta primers. The protocol was immunoSEQ multiplex PCR, while the TCRdb copy is restricted to in-frame clones and leaves out a portion. The repertoire holds 85,000 to 120,000 clones, with roughly 82% as singletons. Material: PBMCs. These receptors all come from a man between 50 and 59 years old in good health and CMV-seronegative.

The chain has TRBV6-5 and TRBJ1-6; TRBD1 might be the D (5 bases). The germline gives CDR1 MNHEY, CDR2 SVGAGI. This CDR3 comprises 14 residues. Trimming removed 4 bases from V and 11 bases from J, with 15 bases in between. As DNA, the CDR3 is TGTGCCAGCAGTTTGGTTACTAGCAGGGCACCCCTCCACTTT. As protein: CASSLVTSRAPLHF.

The genes are TRBV18 and TRBJ2-5; the D gene is possibly TRBD2 (5 bases). V lost 5 bases to trimming and J lost 1 base, with 14 bases between them. The CDR3 covers 15 residues. CDR1 is KGHSH, CDR2 LQKENI, per germline. CDR3 protein: CASSIPPGTQETQYF. The CDR3 coding sequence is TGTGCCAGCTCAATTCCTCCGGGAACCCAAGAGACCCAGTACTTC. Variable domain in full (rest from reference TRBV18 and TRBJ2-5): NAGVMQNPRHLVRRRGQEARLRCSPMKGHSHVYWYRQLPEEGLKFMVYLQKENIIDESGMPKERFSAEFPKEGPSILRIQQVVRGDSAAYFCASSIPPGTQETQYFGPGTRLLVL.

Here the CDR3 reads CSVEALGGAVGYTF. The CDR3 region has the DNA TGCAGCGTTGAAGCCCTAGGGGGCGCGGTTGGCTACACCTTC. J is TRBJ1-2 and V is TRBV29-1; 7 bases fit TRBD1. CDR1 is SQVTM, CDR2 ANQGSEA, per germline. The V gene end was trimmed by 1 base and the J gene end by 7 bases; junction bases not matched to a gene: 9. The CDR3 is 14 amino acids.

The V gene is TRBV7-2, the J gene TRBJ2-5; 8 bases map to TRBD1. Germline-derived CDR1 and CDR2 are SGHTA and FQGNSA. The V gene end was trimmed by 6 bases and the J gene end by 5 bases; junction bases not matched to a gene: 8. There are 14 residues in the CDR3. In nucleotides, the CDR3 is TGTGCCAGCAGATCTGGAAACAGGGGGGAGACCCAGTACTTC. This codes for CASRSGNRGETQYF.

This clone was recorded once. The rearrangement joins TRBV15 to TRBJ2-3, with D perhaps matching TRBD2 (6 bases). The germline V and J ends were trimmed by 6 bases and 3 bases, with 16 bases remaining between them. The CDR3 totals 15 residues. Germline CDR1 and CDR2: LNHNV and YYDKDF (reference sequence). CDR3 in DNA: TGTGCCACCAGGCGGGGCCCAGGGCCTACAGATACGCAGTATTTT. Amino acid sequence: CATRRGPGPTDTQYF.

This sequence joins TRBV7-3 and TRBJ2-7; 9 nucleotides agree with TRBD2. The CDR3 is made up of 15 amino acids. The germline V gene has CDR1 SGHTA and CDR2 FQGTGA. The ends lost 3 bases at V and 1 base at J; junction bases unmatched: 4. CDR3 sequence reads: CASSFTAGGSYEQYF. The CDR3 DNA follows: TGTGCCAGCAGCTTTACAGCGGGGGGTTCCTACGAGCAGTACTTC.

The table lists this clone with a count of one. The CDR3 region is CASSRGDEQFF. The CDR3 region has the DNA TGTGCCAGCAGTCGGGGGGATGAGCAGTTCTTC. The chain uses TRBV6-5 and TRBJ2-1, with 7 bases aligning to TRBD2. CDR1 is MNHEY and CDR2 is SVGAGI in the germline V gene. This CDR3 contains 11 residues. V dropped 5 bases and J dropped 8; count of bases not matched to a gene: 0.

The chain couples TRBV18 to TRBJ2-7, with D maybe TRBD1 (6 bases). This CDR3 comprises 13 residues. The V gene's germline CDR1 is KGHSH and CDR2 LQKENI. Trimming pared 3 bases from V and 2 bases from J, leaving 8 bases between. The CDR3, as DNA: TGTGCCAGCTCACCTACAGGGCCCTACGAGCAGTACGTC. This gives the protein CASSPTGPYEQYV.

This chain uses TRBV5-1 with TRBJ2-1; D not certain. Between the trimmed V and J ends, which lost 7 bases and 4 bases, there was a span of 6 bases. CDR1 and CDR2 from the germline V gene are SGHRS and YFSETQ. CDR3 length: 11 residues. CDR3 residues: CASADYNEQFF. The CDR3 DNA reads TGCGCCAGCGCGGATTACAATGAGCAGTTCTTC.

This clone has a handful of counts. The chain combines TRBV19 with TRBJ2-6, with D maybe TRBD2 (5 bases). The CDR3 has 16 amino acids. Germline V gives CDR1 LNHDA, CDR2 SQIVND (reference sequence). Trimming left V 3 bases short and J 0 bases short, with 9 bases between. The CDR3 sequence is CASSIPAGSGANVLTF. The CDR3 DNA sequence: TGTGCCAGTAGTATTCCGGCGGGCTCTGGGGCCAACGTCCTGACTTTC.

This rearrangement joins TRBV5-1 to TRBJ2-1; 8 bases fit TRBD2. The CDR3 extends over 14 amino acids. Losses at the gene ends were 4 bases for V and 7 bases for J; bases not matched to a gene: 7. CDR1 is SGHRS, CDR2 YFSETQ, per germline. In DNA form, the CDR3 reads TGCGCCAGCAGCCAGGGACTAGTCGGTAATGAGCAGTTCTTC. Encoded protein: CASSQGLVGNEQFF.

The chain employs TRBV2 and TRBJ2-1; D is ambiguous. Germline CDR1 SNHLY, CDR2 FYNNEI. This CDR3 is built from 16 residues. V was cut by 3 bases and J by 0 bases, with 12 bases left in between. The CDR3 reads CASSDHSYSSYNEQFF. In DNA form, the CDR3 reads TGTGCCAGCAGTGACCACAGCTATAGCTCCTACAATGAGCAGTTCTTC.

This sequence joins TRBV6-6 and TRBJ2-5; 8 bases agree with TRBD1. The V gene end was trimmed by 2 bases and the J gene end by 2 bases; junction bases not matched to a gene: 7. Germline values: CDR1 MNHNY, CDR2 SVGAGI (reference sequence). The CDR3 consists of 16 residues. The CDR3 here is CASSYGHGQGQETQYF. In nucleotides, the CDR3 is TGTGCCAGCAGTTACGGACACGGACAGGGACAAGAGACCCAGTACTTC.

The CDR3 nucleotides are TGCGCCAGCAGGCCGACAGGGGGCTTAGACTATGGCTACACCTTC. Translation: CASRPTGGLDYGYTF. This chain links TRBV5-1 with TRBJ1-2, with 10 bases that match TRBD1. The J segment lost 3 bases and the V segment lost 5 bases, leaving 7 bases of the junction unmatched. From germline, CDR1 is SGHRS and CDR2 YFSETQ. The CDR3 consists of 15 residues.

This chain joins TRBV7-9 and TRBJ2-2, with 7 bases that match TRBD2. V lost 0 bases and J lost 1; bases outside the gene matches: 2. The length of the CDR3 is 16 residues. The germline CDR1 and CDR2 sequences are SEHNR and FQNEAQ (reference sequence). As DNA, the CDR3 is TGTGCCAGCAGCTTAGCAGCGGGGATGAACACCGGGGAGCTGTTTTTT. This translates into CASSLAAGMNTGELFF.

This rearrangement joins TRBV5-4 to TRBJ2-6, with a possible D match to TRBD2 (6 bases). Germline CDR1 is SGHNT and CDR2 is YYREEE (reference sequence). Trimming removed 5 bases at V and 0 bases at J, with 21 bases between. The CDR3 runs to 19 residues. CDR3 protein: CASRSPAYPEGSGANVLTF. The CDR3, as DNA: TGTGCCAGCAGATCACCCGCATATCCGGAGGGCTCTGGGGCCAACGTCCTGACTTTC.